This T cell receptor beta chain was retrieved from a study of shared clonotypes between healthy human individuals. Points from the study as a whole: The sole specimen, blood, was sampled, and tissue repertoires likely differ.

The CDR3 runs 13 residues. Germline V CDR1 and CDR2: GTSNPN, SVGIG (reference sequence). The ends were cut back, 0 bases at V and 5 bases at J, with 8 bases in the middle. In regard to this clone: The antigen is undetermined.

Measured with immunoSEQ multiplex PCR; TCRdb has only the in-frame clones, and not every one. The sample lists fewer than 850,000 clones; 90% were seen once. The rearrangement uses TRBV30 and TRBJ2-1; D not certain. The sample comprised memory CD8+ T cells from PBMCs. Subset: CD45RO+ cells pooled with CCR7-negative TemRA cells. The origin of this receptor is a man aged 18 to 29 in good health. Some clones in this sample may be carry-over from other donors' samples. The CDR3 DNA is TGTGCCTGGAGTGTGGGCAGTCACAATGAGCAGTTCTTC. Amino acid sequence: CAWSVGSHNEQFF.